This T cell receptor (beta chain) originates from a study of T cell changes during pregnancy in multiple sclerosis. Some clones are missing from TCRdb's copy, which holds only in-frame ones; the method was immunoSEQ multiplex PCR. The sample yields 65,000 to 90,000 clones, around 90% seen once. Specimen: CD4+ T cells from peripheral blood mononuclear cells, collected after pregnancy. The origin of this receptor is a female donor with multiple sclerosis, enrolled in a pregnancy study.

The CDR3 here is CASSPKLAREETQYF. The DNA of the CDR3 is TGTGCCAGCAGTCCCAAACTAGCGAGGGAAGAGACCCAGTACTTC. This chain joins TRBV6-6 and TRBJ2-5; 7 nucleotides agree with TRBD2. The V gene end was trimmed by 5 bases and the J gene end by 3 bases; junction bases not matched to a gene: 9. This CDR3 comprises 15 residues. Germline V gene lookup returns CDR1 MNHNY and CDR2 SVGAGI (reference sequence).